The 22 T cell receptor beta chains below all came from one sample that was sequenced in a study of cytotoxic CD8 clonotypes in ibrutinib-treated CLL. TCRdb keeps only in-frame clones here, not all; method: immunoSEQ multiplex PCR. The table shows around 140,000 clones, with 80% to 90% occurring only once. The material sequenced was PBMCs, taken after 24 months of ibrutinib treatment. The receptors originated from a human donor with chronic lymphocytic leukemia.

The V call is TRBV28, the J call TRBJ2-7, with TRBD1 matching over 7 bases. From germline, CDR1 is MDHEN and CDR2 SYDVKM. This CDR3 is 13 amino acids long. Trimming cost V 6 bases and J 2 bases; bases outside gene matches: 4. CDR3 amino acids: CASRTQGAYEQYF. The CDR3 bases are TGTGCCAGCAGGACCCAGGGGGCCTACGAGCAGTACTTC.

The genes are TRBV5-1 and TRBJ2-3; 7 bases map to TRBD2. The germline V gene encodes CDR1 SGHRS and CDR2 YFSETQ. This CDR3 is 12 amino acids long. The CDR3 DNA is TGCGCGTCGGGGGGAAGTACAGATACGCAGTATTTT. Translation gives CASGGSTDTQYF.

The rearrangement uses TRBV4-3 and TRBJ1-1; the D gene is possibly TRBD1 (6 bases). With 2 bases removed from V and 11 bases from J, the gap between germline ends came to 21 bases. CDR1 is LGHNA and CDR2 is YSLEER in the germline V gene. The CDR3 is 15 residues long. CDR3 sequence: CASSQMGARGTVAFF. CDR3 bases: TGCGCCAGCAGCCAAATGGGGGCCAGGGGCACGGTGGCTTTCTTT.

This chain joins TRBV18 and TRBJ2-5, with 8 bases fitting TRBD1. CDR3 length: 15 amino acids. Germline CDR1 is KGHSH and CDR2 is LQKENI. V lost 2 bases, J lost 1 base, and 3 bases stayed unmatched. The CDR3 nucleotides are TGTGCCAGCTCACCAGGCACAGGGGGCCAAGAGACCCAGTACTTC. It encodes CASSPGTGGQETQYF.

The V call is TRBV5-5, the J call TRBJ2-3; unclear D gene. The germline V gene encodes CDR1 SGHKS and CDR2 YYEKEE (reference sequence). The V and J ends lost 3 bases and 8 bases respectively, with 10 bases between them. The CDR3 has 12 residues. CDR3 sequence reads: CASSSLAGTQYF. CDR3 coding DNA: TGTGCCAGCAGCTCACTGGCAGGTACGCAGTATTTT.

The genes are TRBV6-1 and TRBJ1-2; D is perhaps TRBD1 (6 bases). The germline gives CDR1 MNHNS, CDR2 SASEGT. The V gene lost 7 bases and the J gene lost 6 bases, with 12 bases spanning the gap. The CDR3 totals 12 residues. For the CDR3, the DNA is TGTGCCAGCACGAGACAGGCGCATGGCTACACCTTC. It yields the protein CASTRQAHGYTF.

Only a few counts were recorded for this clone. The chain has TRBV11-1 and TRBJ2-1; the D gene is possibly TRBD1 (6 bases). The CDR3 has 15 amino acids. The V gene's germline CDR1 is SGHAT and CDR2 FQDESV (reference sequence). Trimming cost V 5 bases and J 8 bases, with 19 bases left between them. CDR3 sequence (DNA): TGTGCCAGCAGCAGATCAGGGGAAAGGCGGGATGAGCAGTTCTTC. It encodes CASSRSGERRDEQFF.

V and J are TRBV6-5 and TRBJ2-7; TRBD2 might be the D (5 bases). V was shortened by 0 bases and J by 6 bases, with 12 bases between the two germline ends. Germline lookup yields CDR1 MNHEY and CDR2 SVGAGI. This CDR3 has 14 amino acids. The CDR3 nucleotides are TGTGCCAGCAGTTACTCGCTTATGAGGGCCGAGCAGTACTTC. It is translated as CASSYSLMRAEQYF.

The V call is TRBV20-1, the J call TRBJ1-1, with unresolved D. V was shortened by 0 bases and J by 7 bases, with 6 bases between the two germline ends. Germline V lookup: CDR1 DFQATT, CDR2 SNEGSKA (reference sequence). The CDR3 has 11 amino acids. CDR3 sequence: CSARETVEAFF. In DNA, the CDR3 is TGCAGTGCTAGAGAAACGGTTGAAGCTTTCTTT.

The V call is TRBV27, the J call TRBJ2-1; D ambiguous. Trimming stripped 7 bases from V and 3 bases from J, with 13 bases between. This CDR3 region has 14 residues. The germline V gene has CDR1 MNHEY and CDR2 SMNVEV (reference sequence). As DNA, the CDR3 is TGTGCCAGCAAACGGAAATACGACTACAATGAGCAGTTCTTC. Translating gives CASKRKYDYNEQFF.

This sequence joins TRBV18 and TRBJ1-3; D ambiguous. V lost 6 bases and J 3 bases, leaving 12 bases between the germline ends. This CDR3 is built from 14 residues. The germline gives CDR1 KGHSH, CDR2 LQKENI. DNA for the CDR3: TGTGCCAGCTCTGACTGGGCCCTTGGAAACACCATATATTTT. Its protein product is CASSDWALGNTIYF.

The chain employs TRBV27 and TRBJ2-7; D is undetermined. The germline gives CDR1 MNHEY, CDR2 SMNVEV (reference sequence). The CDR3 runs 12 residues. Trimming took 6 bases from V and 4 from J, leaving 10 bases between them. The CDR3 bases are TGTGCCAGCAGCCCAAATCTGTACGAGCAGTACTTC. Translated: CASSPNLYEQYF.

The V call is TRBV27, the J call TRBJ2-2; D is possibly TRBD1 (6 bases). Germline assignment: CDR1 MNHEY and CDR2 SMNVEV (reference sequence). V gave up 3 bases and J gave up 9 bases, with 20 bases separating them. The CDR3 has 16 residues. The CDR3 coding sequence is TGTGCCAGCAGTTTTGGGCAGGGGTTTGGGGCCCGGGAGCTGTTTTTT. This translates into CASSFGQGFGARELFF.

This clone was counted between two and nine times. This chain joins TRBV28 and TRBJ1-5; weak D call: TRBD1 (5 bases). V lost 10 bases and J 16 bases, leaving 17 bases between the germline ends. The CDR3 is made up of 10 amino acids. Germline lookup yields CDR1 MDHEN and CDR2 SYDVKM. The CDR3 loop is CATRQGVVHF. The CDR3 coding sequence is TGTGCCACACGGCAGGGTGTTGTACATTTT.

V usage is TRBV28 and J usage is TRBJ1-2; D might be TRBD1 (5 bases). Trimming removed 3 bases from V and 6 bases from J, with 14 bases in between. From germline, CDR1 is MDHEN and CDR2 SYDVKM. The CDR3 is 14 residues long. The CDR3 spells CASSLGGERDGYTF. CDR3 nucleotides: TGTGCCAGCAGTTTGGGAGGGGAAAGGGATGGCTACACCTTC.

This chain connects TRBV28 to TRBJ2-7, with 8 nucleotides matching TRBD2. CDR1 and CDR2 (germline): MDHEN, SYDVKM. V shed 7 bases, J shed 4 bases, and the junction held 9 bases outside the gene matches. This CDR3 contains 14 residues. The CDR3 here is CASTPLAGKYEQYF. CDR3 nucleotide sequence: TGTGCCAGCACCCCGCTAGCGGGCAAGTACGAGCAGTACTTC. The variable domain in full, completed from reference TRBV28 and TRBJ2-7, reads DVKVTQSSRYLVKRTGEKVFLECVQDMDHENMFWYRQDPGLGLRLIYFSYDVKMKEKGDIPEGYSVSREKKERFSLILESASTNQTSMYLCASTPLAGKYEQYFGPGTRLTVT.

This chain joins TRBV10-3 and TRBJ2-5; either TRBD1 or TRBD2 may supply D (7 bases each). V shed 6 bases and J shed 5 bases, with 16 bases lying between them. Germline CDR1 is ENHRY and CDR2 is SYGVKD. This CDR3 is 14 amino acids long. DNA of the CDR3: TGTGCCATCAGATCAGGGGGGGGTTATGAGACCCAGTACTTC. Translated, it gives CAIRSGGGYETQYF.

This clone was counted a single time. Its ends do not fully match the called genes, so a read error is possible. The gene calls are TRBV2 and TRBJ1-4; D is possibly TRBD1 (6 bases). Germline loops: CDR1 SNHLY, CDR2 FYNNEI. This CDR3 contains 13 residues. Here the CDR3 DNA reads TGTGCCAGCCAAGGGACAACTGATGAAAAACTGTTTTTT. It specifies CASQGTTDEKLFF.

CDR3: CASKDFRDTGELFF. CDR3 nucleotide sequence: TGCGCCAGCAAGGATTTCAGAGACACCGGGGAGCTGTTTTTT. The chain links TRBV5-1 to TRBJ2-2; D is unresolved. The CDR3 runs to 14 residues. Trimming shortened V by 6 bases and J by 3 bases, and 12 bases separated the two germline ends. Germline loops: CDR1 SGHRS, CDR2 YFSETQ. Based on the CDR3 plus reference TRBV5-1 and TRBJ2-2, the full variable domain is KAGVTQTPRYLIKTRGQQVTLSCSPISGHRSVSWYQQTPGQGLQFLFEYFSETQRNKGNFPGRFSGRQFSNSRSEMNVSTLELGDSALYLCASKDFRDTGELFFGEGSRLTVL.

This chain connects TRBV6-5 to TRBJ1-2, with D possibly TRBD1 on 6 matching bases. Trimming cost V 0 bases and J 7 bases, with 9 bases left between them. The CDR3 contains 13 residues. Germline CDR1 MNHEY, CDR2 SVGAGI. CDR3 sequence: CASSYSTGGGYTF. In nucleotides, the CDR3 is TGTGCCAGCAGTTACTCGACAGGTGGTGGCTACACCTTC.

The sample holds one count of this clone. The rearrangement joins TRBV5-1 to TRBJ1-2; 10 bases are shared with TRBD1. This CDR3 is 20 amino acids long. Per germline, CDR1 SGHRS and CDR2 YFSETQ. The J segment lost 4 bases and the V segment lost 4 bases, leaving 22 bases of the junction unmatched. The CDR3 DNA sequence: TGCGCCAGCAGCCCCTATTTATCTTGGACAGGGGGTTCTCGGGGCTATGGCTACACCTTC. Translating gives CASSPYLSWTGGSRGYGYTF.

This clone was observed a handful of times. The chain links TRBV7-3 to TRBJ2-7; possible D gene TRBD1, 5 bases. The CDR3 runs 14 residues. V was pared by 5 bases and J by 0 bases, with 11 bases between. Germline assignment: CDR1 SGHTA and CDR2 FQGTGA. Written as DNA, the CDR3 is TGTGCCAGCAGCCAAGGACATTCCTCCTACGAGCAGTACTTC. Translated, it gives CASSQGHSSYEQYF.